Below, 7 T cell receptor beta chains from the same sample are listed, as sequenced in a study of blood T cell repertoires in COVID-19. Generated by immunoSEQ multiplex PCR, the TCRdb table keeps only in-frame clones and is missing some. Altogether about 160,000 clones are present, just over 90% being singletons, with the ten largest covering more than 2%. Sequenced material: peripheral blood. These receptors all come from a man aged 18 to 29 with acute or convalescent COVID-19.

This clone was counted once. The chain uses TRBV18 and TRBJ1-2; the D gene is possibly TRBD1 (6 bases). With 3 bases removed from V and 0 bases from J, the gap between germline ends came to 17 bases. Germline V CDR1 and CDR2: KGHSH, LQKENI. The CDR3 sequence is 17 residues long. The DNA of the CDR3 is TGTGCCAGCTCACCCTTTCAGGGGTGGCAGACTAACTATGGCTACACCTTC. This sequence encodes CASSPFQGWQTNYGYTF.

Here the CDR3 DNA reads TGTGCTAGTGGTTTGTGGGGGACTAGCACAGATACGCAGTATTTT. This gives the protein CASGLWGTSTDTQYF. The V and J genes are TRBV12-5 and TRBJ2-3; a weak D match, TRBD2 (6 bases). Germline CDR1 and CDR2: LGHNT and FRNRAP. The CDR3 sequence is 15 residues long. V was cut by 2 bases and J by 0 bases, with 9 bases left in between.

The CDR3 sequence is CATATSGETTDTQYF. The DNA of the CDR3 is TGCGCCACCGCGACTAGCGGGGAGACCACAGATACGCAGTATTTT. The chain recombines TRBV5-1 with TRBJ2-3; TRBD2 aligns across 11 bases. The V segment lost 9 bases and the J segment 2 bases; nucleotides outside the gene matches: 8. The CDR3 runs to 15 residues. Germline assignment: CDR1 SGHRS and CDR2 YFSETQ.

This clone has only a few counts. This chain connects TRBV30 to TRBJ1-2; 12 positions agree with TRBD1. V lost 1 base, J lost 3 bases, and 3 bases stayed unmatched. CDR1 and CDR2 from the germline V gene are GTSNPN and SVGIG (reference sequence). This CDR3 contains 15 residues. CDR3: CAWSAGTGGDYGYTF. DNA for the CDR3: TGTGCCTGGAGTGCAGGGACAGGGGGCGACTATGGCTACACCTTC. The variable domain in full, with the rest retrieved from reference TRBV30 and TRBJ1-2, is SQTIHQWPATLVQPVGSPLSLECTVEGTSNPNLYWYRQAAGRGLQLLFYSVGIGQISSEVPQNLSASRPQDRQFILSSKKLLLSDSGFYLCAWSAGTGGDYGYTFGSGTRLTVV.

This chain links TRBV19 with TRBJ1-6; no definite D call. The ends were cut back, 5 bases at V and 8 bases at J, with 19 bases in the middle. The germline CDR1 and CDR2 sequences are LNHDA and SQIVND (reference sequence). The CDR3 is 16 residues long. CDR3 nucleotide sequence: TGTGCCAGTAGTCGGGGAACACAAGGAAACCATTCACCCCTCCACTTT. This gives the protein CASSRGTQGNHSPLHF.

V usage is TRBV27 and J usage is TRBJ2-7; 8 bases are a match to TRBD1. The trim removed 3 bases at V and 4 bases at J, leaving 11 bases unmatched. This CDR3 is 16 amino acids long. Germline loops: CDR1 MNHEY, CDR2 SMNVEV (reference sequence). CDR3 sequence (DNA): TGTGCCAGCAGTTTTTCCCCTGGACAGGGTGGTTACGAGCAGTACTTC. This sequence encodes CASSFSPGQGGYEQYF.

The chain combines TRBV27 with TRBJ1-2; maybe TRBD1 (5 bases). Trimming took off 5 bases at V and 8 bases at J, with 21 bases between the two ends. This CDR3 is 15 amino acids long. Germline values: CDR1 MNHEY, CDR2 SMNVEV (reference sequence). Here the CDR3 reads CASSGRGHVKGGYTF. The CDR3 region has the DNA TGTGCCAGCAGTGGCCGAGGACACGTTAAGGGGGGCTACACCTTC.